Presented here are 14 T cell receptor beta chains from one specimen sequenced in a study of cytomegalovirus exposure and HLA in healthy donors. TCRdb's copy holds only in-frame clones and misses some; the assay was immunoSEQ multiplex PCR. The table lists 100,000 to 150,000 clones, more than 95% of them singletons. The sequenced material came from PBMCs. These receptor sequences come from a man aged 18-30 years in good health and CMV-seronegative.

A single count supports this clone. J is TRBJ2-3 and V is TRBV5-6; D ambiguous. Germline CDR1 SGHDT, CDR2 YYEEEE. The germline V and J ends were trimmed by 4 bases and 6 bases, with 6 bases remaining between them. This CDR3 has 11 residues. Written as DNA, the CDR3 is TGTGCCAGCAGCAGGCGGGATACGCAGTATTTT. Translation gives CASSRRDTQYF.

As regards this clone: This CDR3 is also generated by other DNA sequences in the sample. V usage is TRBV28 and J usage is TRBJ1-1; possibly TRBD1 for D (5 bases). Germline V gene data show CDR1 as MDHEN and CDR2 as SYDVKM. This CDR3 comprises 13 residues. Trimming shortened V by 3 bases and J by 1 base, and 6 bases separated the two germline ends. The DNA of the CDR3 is TGTGCCAGCAGTTTGCAGGGGAACACTGAAGCTTTCTTT. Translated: CASSLQGNTEAFF.

The CDR3 bases are TGTGCCAGCAGCGTCGACAGGATGTCATTCTACACCTTC. Protein product: CASSVDRMSFYTF. The chain recombines TRBV9 with TRBJ1-2, with a tentative D call TRBD1 (6 bases). The CDR3 is 13 amino acids. The V end lost 2 bases, the J end lost 10 bases, and 15 bases lay between the germline ends. Germline V gene lookup returns CDR1 SGDLS and CDR2 YYNGEE.

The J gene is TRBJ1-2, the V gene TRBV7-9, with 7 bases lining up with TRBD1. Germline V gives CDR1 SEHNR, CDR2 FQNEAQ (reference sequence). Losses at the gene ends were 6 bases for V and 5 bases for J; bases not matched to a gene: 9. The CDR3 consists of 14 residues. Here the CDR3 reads CASSLPGQLYGYTF. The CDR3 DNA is TGTGCCAGCAGTCTTCCGGGACAGCTATATGGCTACACCTTC.

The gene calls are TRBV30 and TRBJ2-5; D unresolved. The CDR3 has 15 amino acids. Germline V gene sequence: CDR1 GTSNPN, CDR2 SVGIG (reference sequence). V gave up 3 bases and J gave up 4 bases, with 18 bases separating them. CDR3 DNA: TGTGCCTGGAGCCATTCCGACGGAGTTTCAGAGACCCAGTACTTC. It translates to CAWSHSDGVSETQYF.

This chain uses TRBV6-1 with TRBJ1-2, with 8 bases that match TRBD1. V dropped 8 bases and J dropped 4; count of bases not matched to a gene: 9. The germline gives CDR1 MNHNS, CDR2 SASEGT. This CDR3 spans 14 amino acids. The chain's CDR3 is CASDGQGRGYGYTF. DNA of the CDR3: TGTGCCAGCGATGGACAGGGACGAGGCTATGGCTACACCTTC.

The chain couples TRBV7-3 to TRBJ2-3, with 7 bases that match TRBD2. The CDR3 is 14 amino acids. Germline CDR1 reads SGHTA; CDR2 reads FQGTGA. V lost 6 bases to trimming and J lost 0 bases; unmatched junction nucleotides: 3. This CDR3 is CASSLAASTDTQYF. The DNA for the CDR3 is TGTGCCAGCAGTCTAGCGGCTAGCACAGATACGCAGTATTTT.

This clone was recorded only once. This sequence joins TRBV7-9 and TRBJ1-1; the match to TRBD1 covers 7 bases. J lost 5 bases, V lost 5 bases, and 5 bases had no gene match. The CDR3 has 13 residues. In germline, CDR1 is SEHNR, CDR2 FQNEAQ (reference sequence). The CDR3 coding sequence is TGTGCCAGCAGCCCAACAGGGGAGACTGAAGCTTTCTTT. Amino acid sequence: CASSPTGETEAFF.

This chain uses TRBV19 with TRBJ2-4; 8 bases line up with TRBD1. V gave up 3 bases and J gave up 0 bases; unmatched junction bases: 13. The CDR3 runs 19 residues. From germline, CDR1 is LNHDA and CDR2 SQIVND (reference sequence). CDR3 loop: CASSMGPGGGKLAKNIQYF. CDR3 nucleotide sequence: TGTGCCAGTAGTATGGGGCCAGGGGGCGGCAAACTAGCCAAAAACATTCAGTACTTC.

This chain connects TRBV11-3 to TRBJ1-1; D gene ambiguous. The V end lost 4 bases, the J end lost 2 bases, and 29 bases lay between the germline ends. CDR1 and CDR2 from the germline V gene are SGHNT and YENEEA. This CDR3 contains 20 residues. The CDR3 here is CASSSPWGSDGPAQNTEAFF. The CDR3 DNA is TGTGCCAGCAGCTCCCCGTGGGGTAGCGACGGACCAGCGCAAAACACTGAAGCTTTCTTT.

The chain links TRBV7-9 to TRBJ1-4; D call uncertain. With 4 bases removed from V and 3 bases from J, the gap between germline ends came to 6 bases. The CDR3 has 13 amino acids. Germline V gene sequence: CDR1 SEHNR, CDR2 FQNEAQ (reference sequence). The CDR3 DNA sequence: TGTGCCAGCAGCTCGGAGCCTAATGAAAAACTGTTTTTT. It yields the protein CASSSEPNEKLFF.

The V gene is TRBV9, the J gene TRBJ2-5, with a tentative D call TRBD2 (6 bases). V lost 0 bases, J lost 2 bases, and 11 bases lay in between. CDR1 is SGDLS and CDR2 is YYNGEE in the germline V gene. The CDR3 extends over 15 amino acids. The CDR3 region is CASSVVGTSQETQYF. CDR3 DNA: TGTGCCAGCAGCGTAGTAGGGACTTCACAAGAGACCCAGTACTTC.

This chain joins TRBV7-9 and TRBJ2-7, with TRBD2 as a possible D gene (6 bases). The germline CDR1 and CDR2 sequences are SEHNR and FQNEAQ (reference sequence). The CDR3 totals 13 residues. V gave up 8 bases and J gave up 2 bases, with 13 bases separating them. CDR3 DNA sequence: TGTGCCAGCGCGACTAGGCATGCCTACGAGCAGTACTTC. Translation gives CASATRHAYEQYF.

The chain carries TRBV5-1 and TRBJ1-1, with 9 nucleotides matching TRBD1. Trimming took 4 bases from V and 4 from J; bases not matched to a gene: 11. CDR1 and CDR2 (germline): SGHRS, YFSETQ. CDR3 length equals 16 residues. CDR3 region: CASSPMGATGGTEAFF. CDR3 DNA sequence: TGCGCCAGCAGCCCAATGGGGGCGACAGGGGGCACTGAAGCTTTCTTT.